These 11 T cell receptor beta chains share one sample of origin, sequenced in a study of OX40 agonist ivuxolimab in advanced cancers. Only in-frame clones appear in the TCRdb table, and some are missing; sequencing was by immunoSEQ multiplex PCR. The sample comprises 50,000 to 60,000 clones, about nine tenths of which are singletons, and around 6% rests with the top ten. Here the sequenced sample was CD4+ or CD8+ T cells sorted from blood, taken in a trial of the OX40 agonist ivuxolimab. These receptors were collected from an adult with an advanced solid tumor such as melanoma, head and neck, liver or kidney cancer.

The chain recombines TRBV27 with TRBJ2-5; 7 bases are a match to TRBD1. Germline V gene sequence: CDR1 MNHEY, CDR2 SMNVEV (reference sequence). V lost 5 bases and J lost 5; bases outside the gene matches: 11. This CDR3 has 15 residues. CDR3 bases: TGTGCCAGCAGTCTCGACAGGGTCGCAACGGAGACCCAGTACTTC. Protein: CASSLDRVATETQYF.

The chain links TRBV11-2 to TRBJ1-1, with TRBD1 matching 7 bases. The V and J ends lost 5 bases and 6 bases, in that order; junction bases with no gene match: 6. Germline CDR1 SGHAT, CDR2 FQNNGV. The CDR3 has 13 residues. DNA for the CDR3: TGTGCCAGCAGCAGGACAGGAGGGTCTGAAGCTTTCTTT. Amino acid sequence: CASSRTGGSEAFF.

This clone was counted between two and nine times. In DNA, the CDR3 is TGTGCCAGCAGTGACTCAAAAGGATCTGGGGCCAACGTCCTGACTTTC. It specifies CASSDSKGSGANVLTF. This chain links TRBV6-4 with TRBJ2-6; the D is unclear. Germline-derived CDR1 and CDR2 are MRHNA and SNTAGT. The CDR3 length is 16 residues. The ends were cut back, 0 bases at V and 1 base at J, with 7 bases in the middle.

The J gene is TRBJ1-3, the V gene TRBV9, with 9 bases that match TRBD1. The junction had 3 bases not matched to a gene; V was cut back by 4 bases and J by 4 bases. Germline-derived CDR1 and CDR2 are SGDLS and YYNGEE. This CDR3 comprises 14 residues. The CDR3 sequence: CASSLGQGGNTIYF. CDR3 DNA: TGTGCCAGCAGCTTGGGACAGGGAGGAAACACCATATATTTT.

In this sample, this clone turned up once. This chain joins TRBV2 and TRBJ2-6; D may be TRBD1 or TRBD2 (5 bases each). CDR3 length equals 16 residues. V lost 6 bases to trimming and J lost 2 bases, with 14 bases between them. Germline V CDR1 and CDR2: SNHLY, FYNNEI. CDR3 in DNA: TGTGCCAGCAGGCCCTCTGAGGGACCTGGGGCCAACGTCCTGACTTTC. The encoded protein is CASRPSEGPGANVLTF.

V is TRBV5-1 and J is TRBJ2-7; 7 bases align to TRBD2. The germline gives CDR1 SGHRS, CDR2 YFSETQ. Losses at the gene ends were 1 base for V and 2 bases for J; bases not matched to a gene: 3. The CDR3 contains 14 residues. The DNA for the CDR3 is TGCGCCAGCAGCTTGTGGAGCGGGACCTACGAGCAGTACTTC. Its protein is CASSLWSGTYEQYF.

The CDR3 spells CASRTEDSPLHF. The CDR3, as DNA: TGTGCCAGCAGGACAGAGGATTCACCCCTCCACTTT. The chain carries TRBV9 and TRBJ1-6, with D possibly being TRBD1 (5 bases). The ends were cut back, 5 bases at V and 8 bases at J, with 8 bases in the middle. This CDR3 is 12 amino acids long. CDR1 is SGDLS, CDR2 YYNGEE, per germline.

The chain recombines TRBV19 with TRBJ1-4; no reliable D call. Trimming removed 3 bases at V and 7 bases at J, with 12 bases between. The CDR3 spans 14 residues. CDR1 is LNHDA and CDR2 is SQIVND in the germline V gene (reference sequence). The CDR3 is CASSIPRRGEKLFF. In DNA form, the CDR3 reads TGTGCCAGTAGTATCCCACGTCGGGGTGAAAAACTGTTTTTT.

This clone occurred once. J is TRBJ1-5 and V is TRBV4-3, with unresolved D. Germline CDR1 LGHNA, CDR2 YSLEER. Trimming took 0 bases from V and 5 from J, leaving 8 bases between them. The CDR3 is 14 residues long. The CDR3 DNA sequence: TGCGCCAGCAGCCAAGACAGCTATTATCAGCCCCAGCATTTT. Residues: CASSQDSYYQPQHF.

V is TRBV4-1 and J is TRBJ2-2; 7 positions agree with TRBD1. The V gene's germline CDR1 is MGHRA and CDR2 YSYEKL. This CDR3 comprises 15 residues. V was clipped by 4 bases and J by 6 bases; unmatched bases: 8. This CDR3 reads CASSPETGWAGELFF. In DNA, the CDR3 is TGCGCCAGCAGCCCAGAGACAGGGTGGGCCGGGGAGCTGTTTTTT.

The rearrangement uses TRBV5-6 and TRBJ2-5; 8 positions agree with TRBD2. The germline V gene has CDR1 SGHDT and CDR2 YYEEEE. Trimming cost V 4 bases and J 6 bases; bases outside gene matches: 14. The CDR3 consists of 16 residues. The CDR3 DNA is TGTGCCAGCAGCCTTAAAGTTGGCGGGGGGATAAAGACCCAGTACTTC. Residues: CASSLKVGGGIKTQYF. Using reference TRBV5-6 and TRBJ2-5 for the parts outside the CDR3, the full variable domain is DAGVTQSPTHLIKTRGQQVTLRCSPKSGHDTVSWYQQALGQGPQFIFQYYEEEERQRGNFPDRFSGHQFPNYSSELNVNALLLGDSALYLCASSLKVGGGIKTQYFGPGTRLLVL.